The 23 T cell receptor beta chains below all came from one sample that was sequenced in a study of cytomegalovirus exposure and HLA in healthy donors. PCR amplification relied on 60 Vbeta primers (plus 13 Jbeta primers). The method was immunoSEQ multiplex PCR; TCRdb's version includes in-frame clones alone and lacks a portion of them. This repertoire comprises 200,000 or so clones; its ten largest clones make up about 0.74%. The sample taken for sequencing was PBMCs. Source of these receptors: a boy younger than 18 in good health and CMV-seronegative.

The V call is TRBV30, the J call TRBJ2-5; TRBD2 matches 8 bases. This CDR3 has 14 residues. CDR1 and CDR2 (germline): GTSNPN, SVGIG (reference sequence). The V gene end was trimmed by 4 bases and the J gene end by 4 bases; junction bases not matched to a gene: 8. In DNA form, the CDR3 reads TGTGCCTGGACTAGCGGGTTAGCGGTAGAGACCCAGTACTTC. This encodes CAWTSGLAVETQYF.

This sequence joins TRBV9 and TRBJ2-1; 10 bases are shared with TRBD2. This CDR3 has 16 amino acids. Germline V CDR1 and CDR2: SGDLS, YYNGEE. The V gene end was trimmed by 4 bases and the J gene end by 0 bases; junction bases not matched to a gene: 4. DNA of the CDR3: TGTGCCAGCAGCACCTCTAGCGGGGGCTCCTACAATGAGCAGTTCTTC. Translating it yields CASSTSSGGSYNEQFF.

The chain carries TRBV29-1 and TRBJ1-1; 11 nucleotides match TRBD1. The J segment lost 11 bases and the V segment lost 5 bases, leaving 7 bases of the junction unmatched. Germline assignment: CDR1 SQVTM and CDR2 ANQGSEA. The CDR3 length is 12 residues. The CDR3 spells CSVPDRGLEAFF. CDR3 nucleotide sequence: TGCAGCGTTCCGGACAGGGGGCTTGAGGCTTTCTTT.

The gene calls are TRBV28 and TRBJ1-5; 9 bases match TRBD1. V shed 6 bases and J 5 bases; nucleotides not matched to a gene: 5. The CDR3 is 14 residues long. Germline CDR1 reads MDHEN; CDR2 reads SYDVKM. The CDR3 DNA sequence: TGTGCCAGCAGGACCCACAGGGGGCATCAGCCCCAGCATTTT. This sequence encodes CASRTHRGHQPQHF.

The rearrangement uses TRBV6-5 and TRBJ1-6; a possible D gene is TRBD1 (6 bases). With 4 bases removed from V and 2 bases from J, the gap between germline ends came to 6 bases. The CDR3 length is 14 residues. CDR1 is MNHEY, CDR2 SVGAGI, per germline. The CDR3 loop is CASSWGPYNSPLHF. The CDR3 DNA reads as TGTGCCAGCAGTTGGGGGCCCTATAATTCACCCCTCCACTTT.

This sequence joins TRBV6-5 and TRBJ1-2; D is unresolved. CDR1 and CDR2 (germline): MNHEY, SVGAGI. The CDR3 covers 13 residues. Trimming shortened V by 7 bases and J by 7 bases, and 16 bases separated the two germline ends. For the CDR3, the DNA is TGTGCCAGCACCATGGCGGGGTTCGGTGGCTACACCTTC. The encoded protein is CASTMAGFGGYTF.

CDR3 DNA: TGTGCCAGCAGTTTATGGAACGGGGGTTACGAGCAGTACTTC. Encoded protein: CASSLWNGGYEQYF. The J gene is TRBJ2-7, the V gene TRBV27; D perhaps matches TRBD2 (6 bases). Trimming left V 1 base short and J 4 bases short, with 11 bases between. This CDR3 spans 14 amino acids. Germline loops: CDR1 MNHEY, CDR2 SMNVEV (reference sequence).

The chain uses TRBV10-2 and TRBJ1-1; 7 nucleotides match TRBD1. The CDR3 consists of 13 residues. Losses at the gene ends were 6 bases for V and 2 bases for J; bases not matched to a gene: 3. The germline CDR1 and CDR2 sequences are WSHSY and SAAADI. The DNA of the CDR3 is TGCGCCAGCAGAAAGGGGGCTAACACTGAAGCTTTCTTT. As protein: CASRKGANTEAFF.

The V gene is TRBV30, the J gene TRBJ1-5; D call uncertain. This CDR3 has 12 residues. Germline CDR1 reads GTSNPN; CDR2 reads SVGIG (reference sequence). The V end lost 7 bases, the J end lost 3 bases, and 10 bases lay between the germline ends. The CDR3 coding sequence is TGTGCCTTGGAGGAAAACAATCAGCCCCAGCATTTT. Translating it yields CALEENNQPQHF.

The chain combines TRBV2 with TRBJ2-7, with 9 positions matching TRBD1. Per germline, CDR1 SNHLY and CDR2 FYNNEI. This CDR3 spans 13 amino acids. The ends lost 6 bases at V and 9 bases at J; junction bases unmatched: 9. CDR3 coding DNA: TGTGCCAGCAGGGACAGGGGAGGATTTGGGCAGTACTTC. As protein: CASRDRGGFGQYF.

This chain joins TRBV5-4 and TRBJ2-5, with TRBD2 as a possible D gene (6 bases). The CDR3 is 13 amino acids. The V and J ends lost 9 bases and 2 bases respectively, with 14 bases between them. Germline lookup yields CDR1 SGHNT and CDR2 YYREEE (reference sequence). The CDR3 region is CATTRGSQETQYF. The CDR3 bases are TGTGCCACTACACGGGGGTCTCAAGAGACCCAGTACTTC.

The chain couples TRBV19 to TRBJ2-1, with D possibly matching TRBD1 (6 bases). The CDR3 runs to 15 residues. CDR1 is LNHDA and CDR2 is SQIVND in the germline V gene (reference sequence). The V and J ends lost 2 bases and 8 bases respectively, with 16 bases between them. The chain's CDR3 is CASSIRTTGFHEQFF. In DNA form, the CDR3 reads TGTGCCAGTAGTATACGCACAACAGGGTTCCATGAGCAGTTCTTC.

The chain combines TRBV5-1 with TRBJ2-3, with 16 bases matching TRBD2. Trimming at V came to 3 bases and at J to 1 base, leaving 8 bases not matched to a gene. This CDR3 comprises 19 residues. Germline V CDR1 and CDR2: SGHRS, YFSETQ. The CDR3 is CASSSPPGLAGGGTDTQYF. The DNA of the CDR3 is TGCGCCAGCAGCTCTCCCCCGGGACTAGCGGGGGGGGGCACAGATACGCAGTATTTT.

The rearrangement uses TRBV4-2 and TRBJ1-2; possibly TRBD1 for D (6 bases). The germline V gene encodes CDR1 LGHNA and CDR2 YNFKEQ. CDR3 length: 17 amino acids. Deletions cut 0 bases from V and 6 bases from J, with 20 bases between. The CDR3 region is CASSQDRAGGGRNGYTF. The CDR3 region has the DNA TGTGCCAGCAGCCAAGATAGGGCGGGGGGCGGAAGAAATGGCTACACCTTC.

The V and J genes are TRBV2 and TRBJ1-5; 10 bases agree with TRBD1. The CDR3 totals 15 residues. With V trimmed by 7 bases and J by 7 bases, 10 bases remained unmatched. The V gene's germline CDR1 is SNHLY and CDR2 FYNNEI. CDR3 bases: TGTGCCAGCACTTCGACAGGGGGCTTCGGACAGCCCCAGCATTTT. Translation: CASTSTGGFGQPQHF.

The V gene is TRBV28, the J gene TRBJ1-5, with no clear D. From germline, CDR1 is MDHEN and CDR2 SYDVKM. V lost 3 bases to trimming and J lost 0 bases, with 9 bases between them. This CDR3 has 15 residues. The CDR3 here is CASSFTGSSNQPQHF. The CDR3 region has the DNA TGTGCCAGCAGTTTTACGGGGAGTAGCAATCAGCCCCAGCATTTT.

The CDR3 DNA is TGTGCCAGCAGCATTGGGGCCCGCGGGATATTAGGCACTGAAGCTTTCTTT. Residues: CASSIGARGILGTEAFF. The chain carries TRBV5-5 and TRBJ1-1; maybe TRBD1 (5 bases). Deletions cut 4 bases from V and 4 bases from J, with 23 bases between. This CDR3 has 17 residues. CDR1 is SGHKS and CDR2 is YYEKEE in the germline V gene (reference sequence). Looking up the rest from reference TRBV5-5 and TRBJ1-1 gives the full variable domain: DAGVTQSPTHLIKTRGQQVTLRCSPISGHKSVSWYQQVLGQGPQFIFQYYEKEERGRGNFPDRFSARQFPNYSSELNVNALLLGDSALYLCASSIGARGILGTEAFFGQGTRLTVV.

The chain couples TRBV30 to TRBJ1-6, with D uncertain. CDR1 and CDR2 from the germline V gene are GTSNPN and SVGIG (reference sequence). Trimming cost V 5 bases and J 0 bases, with 14 bases left between them. The CDR3 contains 16 residues. The CDR3 coding sequence is TGTGCCTGGTTGGAGACGGGGAGCTCCTATAATTCACCCCTCCACTTT. This gives the protein CAWLETGSSYNSPLHF.

The rearrangement uses TRBV4-3 and TRBJ2-2; 13 positions agree with TRBD2. The germline V gene has CDR1 LGHNA and CDR2 YSLEER. This CDR3 contains 17 residues. J gave up 5 bases and V 1 base, and 4 bases lay outside the gene matches. The CDR3 nucleotides are TGCGCCAGCAGCCAAGGGACTAGCGGGGGACCAACCGGGGAGCTGTTTTTT. This encodes CASSQGTSGGPTGELFF.

The chain recombines TRBV7-2 with TRBJ2-3; D call uncertain. CDR1 and CDR2 (germline): SGHTA, FQGNSA. CDR3 length equals 14 residues. The V end lost 10 bases, the J end lost 0 bases, and 14 bases lay between the germline ends. DNA for the CDR3: TGTGCCACCTCCCCGACATCTAGCACAGATACGCAGTATTTT. Its translation: CATSPTSSTDTQYF.

About this clone: Distinct nucleotide sequences in the sample also encode this CDR3. The chain is built from TRBV27 and TRBJ2-1; 9 bases agree with TRBD2. Trimming took 6 bases from V and 1 from J; bases not matched to a gene: 1. The CDR3 length is 14 residues. CDR1 is MNHEY, CDR2 SMNVEV, per germline (reference sequence). CDR3 nucleotides: TGTGCCAGCAGGCGGGGGGGTTCCTACAATGAGCAGTTCTTC. It specifies CASRRGGSYNEQFF.

The chain links TRBV5-1 to TRBJ2-5; 9 positions agree with TRBD1. This CDR3 is built from 15 residues. The ends lost 4 bases at V and 1 base at J; junction bases unmatched: 5. Germline assignment: CDR1 SGHRS and CDR2 YFSETQ. CDR3 sequence (DNA): TGCGCCAGCAGCGGGGGGACAGGGACCCAAGAGACCCAGTACTTC. Its translation is CASSGGTGTQETQYF.

This rearrangement joins TRBV30 to TRBJ2-7; D is perhaps TRBD2 (6 bases). Germline V gives CDR1 GTSNPN, CDR2 SVGIG (reference sequence). Trimming stripped 0 bases from V and 2 bases from J, with 14 bases between. This CDR3 is 15 amino acids long. The CDR3 DNA follows: TGTGCCTGGAGTGTAGGCGGAGGGTTAACCTACGAGCAGTACTTC. Translation gives CAWSVGGGLTYEQYF.